This is a list of T cell receptor beta chains from one sample in a study of human T cells and chemical hapten exposure. Each CDR3 protein gets one entry after TCRdb re-called the RACE reads with MiXCR. The sample holds fewer than 140,000 distinct CDR3 sequences, less than 15% seen once. The sequencing here drew on whole blood, taken in connection with sensitization to the hapten diphenylcyclopropenone (DPC). Receptors were obtained from a woman aged 50 to 60 with alopecia areata. Some clones in this sample may be carry-over from other donors' samples. Both conserved end residues are part of each CDR3. The order of the fields is V gene, J gene, CDR3 protein.

V gene: TRBV5-1; J gene: TRBJ1-1; CDR3 protein: CASSLGSPPPEAFF
V gene: TRBV6-1; J gene: TRBJ2-5; CDR3 protein: CASSPSPTQETQYF
V gene: TRBV11-2; J gene: TRBJ1-6; CDR3 protein: CASSSPASPLHF
V gene: TRBV21-1; J gene: TRBJ2-7; CDR3 protein: CASSKNADVRLAGAYEQYF
V gene: TRBV6-5; J gene: TRBJ2-7; CDR3 protein: CASSRPGLGTYEQYF
V gene: TRBV6-2/TRBV6-3; J gene: TRBJ2-3; CDR3 protein: CASSWIGDTQYF
V gene: TRBV28; J gene: TRBJ2-3; CDR3 protein: CASSPTRDTQYF
V gene: TRBV6-6; J gene: TRBJ2-2; CDR3 protein: CASRGGGYTGELFF
V gene: TRBV7-9; J gene: TRBJ1-3; CDR3 protein: CASSPGGGSGNTIYF
V gene: TRBV3-1; J gene: TRBJ2-1; CDR3 protein: CASSHLAGGPVDEQFF
V gene: TRBV11-2; J gene: TRBJ2-7; CDR3 protein: CASSPTPGGWAEQYF
V gene: TRBV7-9; J gene: TRBJ2-3; CDR3 protein: CASSLGDRDTDTQYF
V gene: TRBV11-1; J gene: TRBJ1-5; CDR3 protein: CASTPPPYQPQHF
V gene: TRBV29-1; J gene: TRBJ1-2; CDR3 protein: CSVEGGTGYGYTF
V gene: TRBV3-1; J gene: TRBJ2-1; CDR3 protein: CASSWGGASNEQFF
V gene: TRBV6-6; J gene: TRBJ2-4; CDR3 protein: CASSLSSGRGKNIQYF
V gene: TRBV20-1; J gene: TRBJ2-3; CDR3 protein: CSARGPGAGDTQYF
V gene: TRBV28; J gene: TRBJ1-5; CDR3 protein: CASSTLPLSNQPQHF
V gene: TRBV20-1; J gene: TRBJ2-7; CDR3 protein: CSARGRRDSFYEQYF
V gene: TRBV28; J gene: TRBJ2-3; CDR3 protein: CASSLTVADTQYF
V gene: TRBV15; J gene: TRBJ2-3; CDR3 protein: CATSREVVPGDNTDTQYF
V gene: TRBV6-5; J gene: TRBJ2-7; CDR3 protein: CASSRGGQGVVYEQYF